This T cell receptor beta chain derives from a study of long-term antiretroviral therapy in people with HIV. On this clone: Its antigen remains unidentified.

The immunoSEQ assay was v3.0, run at survey level. Repertoires were generated with immunoSEQ multiplex PCR, while TCRdb's copy carries only in-frame clones and drops some. The profile shows around 21,000 clones, about 81% of them singletons. Study outcomes and limitations: In samples taken after ART, diversity increased but remained below transplant donor control levels.

The CDR3 sequence is 16 residues long. The ends were cut back, 1 base at V and 6 bases at J, with 15 bases in the middle. Per germline, CDR1 SGHVS and CDR2 FNYEAQ. The chain recombines TRBV7-6 with TRBJ2-2, with D possibly being TRBD1 (5 bases). This clonotype originated in a man aged 30 to 39 with HIV. Here the sequenced sample was unsorted PBMCs, taken 1.5 years after starting antiretroviral therapy. The CDR3 DNA reads as TGTGCCAGCAGCTTAGATGTACCAGGGTCGGCCGGGGAGCTGTTTTTT. Translation gives CASSLDVPGSAGELFF.